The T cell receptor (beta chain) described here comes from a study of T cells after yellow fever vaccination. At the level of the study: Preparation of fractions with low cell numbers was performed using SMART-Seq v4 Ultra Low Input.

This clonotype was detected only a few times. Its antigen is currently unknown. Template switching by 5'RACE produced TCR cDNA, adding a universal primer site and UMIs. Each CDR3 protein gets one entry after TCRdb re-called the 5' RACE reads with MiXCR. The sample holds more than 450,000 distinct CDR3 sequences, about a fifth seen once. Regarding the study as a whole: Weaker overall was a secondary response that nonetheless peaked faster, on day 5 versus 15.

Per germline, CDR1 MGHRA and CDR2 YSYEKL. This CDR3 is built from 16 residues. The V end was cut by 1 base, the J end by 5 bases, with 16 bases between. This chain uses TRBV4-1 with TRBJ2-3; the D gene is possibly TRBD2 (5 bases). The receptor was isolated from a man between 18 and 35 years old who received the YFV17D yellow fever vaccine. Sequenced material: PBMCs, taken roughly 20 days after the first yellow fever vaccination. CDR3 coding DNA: TGCGCCAGCAGCCAAGTTCGCGCGGGTCAAAGAGATACGCAGTATTTT. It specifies CASSQVRAGQRDTQYF.